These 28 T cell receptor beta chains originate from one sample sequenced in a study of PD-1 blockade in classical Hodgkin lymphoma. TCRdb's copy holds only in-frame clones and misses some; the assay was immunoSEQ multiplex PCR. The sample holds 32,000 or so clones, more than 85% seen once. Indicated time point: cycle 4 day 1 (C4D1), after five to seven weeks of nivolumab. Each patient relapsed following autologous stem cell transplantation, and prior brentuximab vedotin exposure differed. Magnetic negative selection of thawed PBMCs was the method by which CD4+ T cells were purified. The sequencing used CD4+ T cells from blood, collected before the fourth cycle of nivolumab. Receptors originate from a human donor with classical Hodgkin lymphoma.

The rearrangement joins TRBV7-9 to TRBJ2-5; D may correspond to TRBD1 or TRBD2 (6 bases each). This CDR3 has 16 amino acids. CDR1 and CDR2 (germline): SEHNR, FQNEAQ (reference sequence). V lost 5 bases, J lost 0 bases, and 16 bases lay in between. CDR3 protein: CASSLQQGGYQETQYF. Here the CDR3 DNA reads TGTGCCAGCAGCCTACAACAGGGAGGTTACCAAGAGACCCAGTACTTC.

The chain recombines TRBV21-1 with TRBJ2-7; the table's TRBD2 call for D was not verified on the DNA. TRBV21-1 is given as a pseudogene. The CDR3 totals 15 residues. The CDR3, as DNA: TGTGCCAGCAGCAAAGGAAGGCTAGAACCTTACGAGCAGTACTTC. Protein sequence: CASSKGRLEPYEQYF.

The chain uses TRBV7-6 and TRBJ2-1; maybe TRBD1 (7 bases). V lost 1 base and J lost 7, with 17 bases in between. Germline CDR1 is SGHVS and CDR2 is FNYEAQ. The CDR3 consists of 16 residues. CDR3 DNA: TGTGCCAGCAGCTTAGTTTTAGGCTCAGGGGGGAATGAGCAGTTCTTC. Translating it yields CASSLVLGSGGNEQFF.

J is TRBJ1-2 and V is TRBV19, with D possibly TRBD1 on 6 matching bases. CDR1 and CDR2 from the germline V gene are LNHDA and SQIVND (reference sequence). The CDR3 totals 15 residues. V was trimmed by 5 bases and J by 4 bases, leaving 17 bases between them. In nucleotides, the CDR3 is TGTGCCAGTAGTGACGCCGCAGGGGTAAGCTATGGCTACACCTTC. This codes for CASSDAAGVSYGYTF.

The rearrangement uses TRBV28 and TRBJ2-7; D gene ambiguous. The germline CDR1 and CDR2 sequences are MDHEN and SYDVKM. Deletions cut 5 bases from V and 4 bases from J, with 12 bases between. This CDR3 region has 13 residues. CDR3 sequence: CASSRRTPYEQYF. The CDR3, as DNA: TGTGCCAGCAGTAGACGGACCCCTTACGAGCAGTACTTC.

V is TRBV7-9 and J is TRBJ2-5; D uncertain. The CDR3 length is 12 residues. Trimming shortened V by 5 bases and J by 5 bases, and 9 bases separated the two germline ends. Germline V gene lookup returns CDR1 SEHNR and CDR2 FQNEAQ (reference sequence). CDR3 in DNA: TGTGCCAGCAGCATTTCCCTGGAGACCCAGTACTTC. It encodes CASSISLETQYF.

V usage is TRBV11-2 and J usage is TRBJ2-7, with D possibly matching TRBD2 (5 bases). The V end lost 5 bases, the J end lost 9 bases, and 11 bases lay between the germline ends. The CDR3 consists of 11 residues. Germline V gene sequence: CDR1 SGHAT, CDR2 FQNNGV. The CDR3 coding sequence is TGTGCCAGCAGCCACGGGGTGTTGCAGTACTTC. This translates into CASSHGVLQYF.

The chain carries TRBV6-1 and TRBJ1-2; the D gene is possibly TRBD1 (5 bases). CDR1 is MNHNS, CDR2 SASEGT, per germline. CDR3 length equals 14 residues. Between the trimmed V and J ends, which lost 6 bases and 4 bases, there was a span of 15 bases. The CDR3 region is CASSPDSGTYGYTF. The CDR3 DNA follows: TGTGCCAGCAGCCCGGATTCAGGGACCTATGGCTACACCTTC.

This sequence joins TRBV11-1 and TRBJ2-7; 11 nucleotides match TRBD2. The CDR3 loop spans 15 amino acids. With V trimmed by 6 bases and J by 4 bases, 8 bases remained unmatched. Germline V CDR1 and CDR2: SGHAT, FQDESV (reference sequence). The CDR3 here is CASSPRLAGPYEQYF. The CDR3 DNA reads TGTGCCAGCAGTCCCCGACTAGCGGGACCATACGAGCAGTACTTC.

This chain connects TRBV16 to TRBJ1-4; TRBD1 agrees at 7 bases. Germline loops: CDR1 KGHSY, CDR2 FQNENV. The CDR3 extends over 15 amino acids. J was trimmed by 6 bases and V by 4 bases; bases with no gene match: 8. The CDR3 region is CASSLTTGQYEKLFF. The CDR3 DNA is TGTGCCAGCAGCCTGACGACAGGGCAATATGAAAAACTGTTTTTT.

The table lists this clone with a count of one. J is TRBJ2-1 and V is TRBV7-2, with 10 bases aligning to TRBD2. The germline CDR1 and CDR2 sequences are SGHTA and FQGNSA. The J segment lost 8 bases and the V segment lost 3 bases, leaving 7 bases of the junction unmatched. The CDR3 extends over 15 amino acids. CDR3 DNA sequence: TGTGCCAGCAGCTTGAGGAGCGGGGGGGCCGATGAGCAGTTCTTC. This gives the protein CASSLRSGGADEQFF.

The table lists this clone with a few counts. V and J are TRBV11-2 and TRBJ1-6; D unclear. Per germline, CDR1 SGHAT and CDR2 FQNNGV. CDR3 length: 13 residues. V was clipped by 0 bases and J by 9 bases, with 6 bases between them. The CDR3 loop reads CASSLDQPSPLHF. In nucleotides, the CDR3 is TGTGCCAGCAGCTTAGACCAGCCTTCACCCCTCCACTTT.

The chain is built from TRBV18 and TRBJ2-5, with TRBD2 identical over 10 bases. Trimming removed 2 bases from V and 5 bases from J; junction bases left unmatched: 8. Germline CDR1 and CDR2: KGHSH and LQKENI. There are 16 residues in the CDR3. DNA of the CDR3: TGTGCCAGCTCACCAGCCCACCTAGCGGGAGTGGAGACCCAGTACTTC. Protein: CASSPAHLAGVETQYF.

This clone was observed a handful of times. As DNA, the CDR3 is TGCAGCGTTGGAGGGGGGCACGTTGAAGCTTTCTTT. This translates into CSVGGGHVEAFF. The chain recombines TRBV29-1 with TRBJ1-1; D is possibly TRBD1 (6 bases). V dropped 4 bases and J dropped 7 bases, with 13 bases sitting between them. Per germline, CDR1 SQVTM and CDR2 ANQGSEA. The CDR3 has 12 residues.

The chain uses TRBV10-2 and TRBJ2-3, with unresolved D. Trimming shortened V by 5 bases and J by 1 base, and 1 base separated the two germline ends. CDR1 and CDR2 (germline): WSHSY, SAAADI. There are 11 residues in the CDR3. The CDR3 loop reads CASSRTDTQYF. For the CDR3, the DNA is TGCGCCAGCAGTCGCACAGATACGCAGTATTTT.

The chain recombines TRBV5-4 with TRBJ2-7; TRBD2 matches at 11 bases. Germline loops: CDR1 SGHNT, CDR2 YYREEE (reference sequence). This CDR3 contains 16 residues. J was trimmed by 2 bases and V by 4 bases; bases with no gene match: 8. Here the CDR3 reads CASSPGASGRTYEQYF. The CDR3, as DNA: TGTGCCAGCAGCCCGGGGGCTAGCGGGAGGACCTACGAGCAGTACTTC.

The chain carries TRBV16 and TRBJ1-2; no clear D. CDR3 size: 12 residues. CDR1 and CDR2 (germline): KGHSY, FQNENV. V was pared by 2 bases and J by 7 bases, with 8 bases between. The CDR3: CASSQVGAGYTF. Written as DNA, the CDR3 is TGTGCCAGCAGCCAAGTAGGTGCTGGCTACACCTTC.

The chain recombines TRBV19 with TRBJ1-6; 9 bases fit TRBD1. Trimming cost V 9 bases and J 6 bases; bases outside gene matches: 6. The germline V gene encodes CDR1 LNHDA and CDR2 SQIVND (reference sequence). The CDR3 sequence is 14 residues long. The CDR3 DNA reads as TGTGCCAGCGACTCGACAGGGGGTAATTCACCCCTCCACTTT. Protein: CASDSTGGNSPLHF.

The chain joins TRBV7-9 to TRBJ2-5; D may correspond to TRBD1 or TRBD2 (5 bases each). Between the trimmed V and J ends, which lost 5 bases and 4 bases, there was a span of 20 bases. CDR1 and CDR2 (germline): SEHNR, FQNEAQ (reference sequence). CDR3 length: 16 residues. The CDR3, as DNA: TGTGCCAGCAGCGTAAACAGGTGGGGGTCCCCAGAGACCCAGTACTTC. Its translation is CASSVNRWGSPETQYF.

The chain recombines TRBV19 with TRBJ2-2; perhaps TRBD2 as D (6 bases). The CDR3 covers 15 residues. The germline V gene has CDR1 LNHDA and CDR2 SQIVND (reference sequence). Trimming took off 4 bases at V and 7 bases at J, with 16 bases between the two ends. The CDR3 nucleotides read TGTGCCAGTAGTACGCGCGGGACCAAGGACGGGGAGCTGTTTTTT. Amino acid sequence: CASSTRGTKDGELFF.

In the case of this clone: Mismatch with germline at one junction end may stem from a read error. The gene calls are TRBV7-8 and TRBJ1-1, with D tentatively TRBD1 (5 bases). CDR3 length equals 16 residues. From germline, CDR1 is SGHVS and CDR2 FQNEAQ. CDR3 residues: CASRLGTAGVNTEAFF. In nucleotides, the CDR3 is TGTGCCAGCAGATTAGGGACCGCGGGAGTGAACACTGAAGCTTTCTTT.

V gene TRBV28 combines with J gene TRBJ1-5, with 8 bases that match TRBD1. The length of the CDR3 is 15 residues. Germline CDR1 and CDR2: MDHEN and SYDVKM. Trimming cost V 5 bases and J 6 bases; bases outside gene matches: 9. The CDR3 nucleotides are TGTGCCAGCAGTCCCGGCCAGGGGGCGCGTCAGCCCCAGCATTTT. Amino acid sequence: CASSPGQGARQPQHF.

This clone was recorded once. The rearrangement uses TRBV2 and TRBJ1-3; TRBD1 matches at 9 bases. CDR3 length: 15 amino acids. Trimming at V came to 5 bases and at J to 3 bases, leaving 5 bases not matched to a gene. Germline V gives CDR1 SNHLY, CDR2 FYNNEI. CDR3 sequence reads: CASSKQGAGGNTIYF. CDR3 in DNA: TGTGCCAGCAGTAAACAGGGGGCAGGTGGAAACACCATATATTTT. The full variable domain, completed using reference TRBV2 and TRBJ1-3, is EPEVTQTPSHQVTQMGQEVILRCVPISNHLYFYWYRQILGQKVEFLVSFYNNEISEKSEIFDDQFSVERPDGSNFTLKIRSTKLEDSAMYFCASSKQGAGGNTIYFGEGSWLTVV.

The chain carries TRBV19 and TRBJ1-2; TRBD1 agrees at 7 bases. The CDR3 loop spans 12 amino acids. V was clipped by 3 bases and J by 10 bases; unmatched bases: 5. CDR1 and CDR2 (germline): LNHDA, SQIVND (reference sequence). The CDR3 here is CASSMRDRYYTF. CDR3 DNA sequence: TGTGCCAGTAGTATGAGGGACAGATACTACACCTTC.

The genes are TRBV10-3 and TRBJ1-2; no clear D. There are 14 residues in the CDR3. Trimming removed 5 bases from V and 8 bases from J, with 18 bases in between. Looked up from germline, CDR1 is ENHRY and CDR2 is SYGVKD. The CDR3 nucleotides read TGTGCCATCAGTCCATACCCGGGATTTGAGGGCTACACCTTC. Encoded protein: CAISPYPGFEGYTF.

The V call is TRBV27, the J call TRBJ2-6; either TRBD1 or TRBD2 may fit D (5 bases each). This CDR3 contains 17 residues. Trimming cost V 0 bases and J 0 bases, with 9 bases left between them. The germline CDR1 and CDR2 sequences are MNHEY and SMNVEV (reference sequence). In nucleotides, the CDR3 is TGTGCCAGCAGTTTATCGGGGGTCCGCTCTGGGGCCAACGTCCTGACTTTC. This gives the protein CASSLSGVRSGANVLTF.

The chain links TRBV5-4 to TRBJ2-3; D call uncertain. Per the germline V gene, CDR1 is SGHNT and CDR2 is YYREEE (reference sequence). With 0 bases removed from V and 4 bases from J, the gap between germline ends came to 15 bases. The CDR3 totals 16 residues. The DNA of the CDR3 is TGTGCCAGCAGCTTGGACAAGCCCTCGGTTGCAGATACGCAGTATTTT. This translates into CASSLDKPSVADTQYF.

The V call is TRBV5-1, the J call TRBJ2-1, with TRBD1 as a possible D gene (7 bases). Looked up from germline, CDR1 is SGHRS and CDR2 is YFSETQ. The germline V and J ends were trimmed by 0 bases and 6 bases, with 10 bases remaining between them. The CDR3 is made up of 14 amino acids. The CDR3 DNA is TGCGCCAGCAGCTTGGACAGGGGAGGCAATGAGCAGTTCTTC. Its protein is CASSLDRGGNEQFF.